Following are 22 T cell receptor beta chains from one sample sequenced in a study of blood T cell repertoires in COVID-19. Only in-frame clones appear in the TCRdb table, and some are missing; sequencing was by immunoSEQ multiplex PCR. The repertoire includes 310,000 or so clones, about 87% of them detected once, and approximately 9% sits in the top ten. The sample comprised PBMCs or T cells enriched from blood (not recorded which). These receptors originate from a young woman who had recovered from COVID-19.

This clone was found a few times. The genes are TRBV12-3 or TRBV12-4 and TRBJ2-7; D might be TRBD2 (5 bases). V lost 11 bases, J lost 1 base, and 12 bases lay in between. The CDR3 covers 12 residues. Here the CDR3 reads CAVRRGSYEQYF. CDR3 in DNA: TGTGCCGTTCGACGGGGTTCCTACGAGCAGTACTTC.

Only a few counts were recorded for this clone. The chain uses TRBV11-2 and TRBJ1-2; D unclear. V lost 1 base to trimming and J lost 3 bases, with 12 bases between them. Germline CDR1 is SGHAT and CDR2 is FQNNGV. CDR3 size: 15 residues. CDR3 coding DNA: TGTGCCAGCAGCTTAGGTCCCCGGTATCACTATGGCTACACCTTC. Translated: CASSLGPRYHYGYTF.

CDR3 sequence: CAWTTSQETQYF. DNA for the CDR3: TGTGCCTGGACGACTAGCCAAGAGACCCAGTACTTC. The genes are TRBV30 and TRBJ2-5, with a possible D match to TRBD2 (6 bases). V was trimmed by 4 bases and J by 1 base, leaving 7 bases between them. Per the germline V gene, CDR1 is GTSNPN and CDR2 is SVGIG (reference sequence). The CDR3 contains 12 residues.

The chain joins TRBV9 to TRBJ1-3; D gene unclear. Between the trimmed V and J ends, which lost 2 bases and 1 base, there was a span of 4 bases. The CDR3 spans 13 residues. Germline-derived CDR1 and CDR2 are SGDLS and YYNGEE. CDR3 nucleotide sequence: TGTGCCAGCAGCGTCGGGTCTGGAAACACCATATATTTT. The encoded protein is CASSVGSGNTIYF.

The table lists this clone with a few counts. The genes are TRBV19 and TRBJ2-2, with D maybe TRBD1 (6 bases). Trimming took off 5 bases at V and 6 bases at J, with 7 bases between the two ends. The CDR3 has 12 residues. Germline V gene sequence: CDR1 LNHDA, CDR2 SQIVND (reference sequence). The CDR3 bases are TGTGCCAGTAGTCCAGGGGCCGGGGAGCTGTTTTTT. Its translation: CASSPGAGELFF.

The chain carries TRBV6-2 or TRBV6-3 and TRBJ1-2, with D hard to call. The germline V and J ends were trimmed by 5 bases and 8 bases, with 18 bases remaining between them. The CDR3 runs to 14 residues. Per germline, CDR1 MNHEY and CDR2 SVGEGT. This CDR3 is CASSRPGAGSGYTF. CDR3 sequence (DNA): TGTGCCAGCAGTCGACCCGGCGCGGGGTCCGGCTACACCTTC.

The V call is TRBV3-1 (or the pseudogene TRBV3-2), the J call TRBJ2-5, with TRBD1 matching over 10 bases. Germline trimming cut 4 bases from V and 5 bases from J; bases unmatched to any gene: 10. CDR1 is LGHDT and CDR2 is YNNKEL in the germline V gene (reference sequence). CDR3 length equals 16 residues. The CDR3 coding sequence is TGTGCCAGCAGCCGAACGAAGACAGGGGGCAGGGAGACCCAGTACTTC. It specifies CASSRTKTGGRETQYF.

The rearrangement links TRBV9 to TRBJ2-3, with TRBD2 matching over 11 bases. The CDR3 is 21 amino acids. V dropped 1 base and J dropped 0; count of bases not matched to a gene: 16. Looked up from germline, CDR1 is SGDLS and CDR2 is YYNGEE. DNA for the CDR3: TGTGCCAGCAGCGTATCTCCAGGGGGGACTAGCGGCTTTCTTAGCACAGATACGCAGTATTTT. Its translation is CASSVSPGGTSGFLSTDTQYF.

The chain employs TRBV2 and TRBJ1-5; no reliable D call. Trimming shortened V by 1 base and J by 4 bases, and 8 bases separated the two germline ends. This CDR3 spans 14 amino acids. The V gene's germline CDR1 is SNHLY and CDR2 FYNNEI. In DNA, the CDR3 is TGTGCCAGCAGTGAAGGAGTCAGGAATCAGCCCCAGCATTTT. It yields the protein CASSEGVRNQPQHF.

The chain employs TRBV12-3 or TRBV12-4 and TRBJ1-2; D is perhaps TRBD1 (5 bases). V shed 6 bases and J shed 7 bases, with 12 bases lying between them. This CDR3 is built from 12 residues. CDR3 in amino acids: CASRHPGGGYTF. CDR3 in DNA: TGTGCCAGCAGACACCCCGGGGGTGGCTACACCTTC.

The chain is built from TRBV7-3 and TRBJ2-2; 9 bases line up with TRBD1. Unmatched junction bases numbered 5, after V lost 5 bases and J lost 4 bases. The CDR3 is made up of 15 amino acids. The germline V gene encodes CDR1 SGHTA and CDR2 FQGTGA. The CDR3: CASSTTGGGTGELFF. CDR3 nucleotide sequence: TGTGCCAGCAGCACCACAGGGGGCGGCACCGGGGAGCTGTTTTTT. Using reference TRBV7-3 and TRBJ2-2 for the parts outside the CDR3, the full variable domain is GAGVSQTPSNKVTEKGKYVELRCDPISGHTALYWYRQSLGQGPEFLIYFQGTGAADDSGLPNDRFFAVRPEGSVSTLKIQRTERGDSAVYLCASSTTGGGTGELFFGEGSRLTVL.

CDR3 sequence: CASSPGGDDYEQYF. DNA of the CDR3: TGTGCCAGCAGCCCCGGGGGGGACGACTACGAGCAGTACTTC. The chain carries TRBV28 and TRBJ2-7, with 8 nucleotides matching TRBD2. Germline V gene data show CDR1 as MDHEN and CDR2 as SYDVKM. V shed 6 bases and J 3 bases; nucleotides not matched to a gene: 7. This CDR3 has 14 residues.

The chain's CDR3 is CASSQNRGNSPLHF. DNA for the CDR3: TGTGCCAGCAGCCAAAACAGGGGTAATTCACCCCTCCACTTT. The chain combines TRBV4-2 with TRBJ1-6; 7 bases are shared with TRBD1. Trimming at V came to 2 bases and at J to 6 bases, leaving 1 base not matched to a gene. There are 14 residues in the CDR3. Germline V lookup: CDR1 LGHNA, CDR2 YNFKEQ.

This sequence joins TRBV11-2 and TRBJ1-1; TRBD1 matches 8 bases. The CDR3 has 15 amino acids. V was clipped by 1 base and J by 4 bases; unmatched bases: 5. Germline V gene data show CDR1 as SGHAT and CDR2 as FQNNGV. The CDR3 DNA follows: TGTGCCAGCAGCTTAGCAGGGGGCGCGAGCACTGAAGCTTTCTTT. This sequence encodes CASSLAGGASTEAFF.

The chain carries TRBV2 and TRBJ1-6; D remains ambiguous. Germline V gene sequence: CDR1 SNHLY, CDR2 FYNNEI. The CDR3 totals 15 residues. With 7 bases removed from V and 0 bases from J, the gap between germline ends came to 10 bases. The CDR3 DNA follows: TGTGCCAGCATCCCAGAGGGCTCCTATAATTCACCCCTCCACTTT. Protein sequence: CASIPEGSYNSPLHF.

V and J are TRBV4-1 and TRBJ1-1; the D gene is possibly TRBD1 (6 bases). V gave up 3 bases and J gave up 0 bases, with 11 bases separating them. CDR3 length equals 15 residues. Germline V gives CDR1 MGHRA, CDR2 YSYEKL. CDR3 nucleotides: TGCGCCAGCAGCCAGCCCTGGACAGTGAACACTGAAGCTTTCTTT. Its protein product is CASSQPWTVNTEAFF.

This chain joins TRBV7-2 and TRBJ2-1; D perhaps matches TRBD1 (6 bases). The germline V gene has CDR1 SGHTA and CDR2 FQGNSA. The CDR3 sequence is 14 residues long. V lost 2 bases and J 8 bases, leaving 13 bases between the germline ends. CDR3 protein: CASSLPRGWYEQFF. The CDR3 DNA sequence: TGTGCCAGCAGCTTACCCAGGGGATGGTATGAGCAGTTCTTC.

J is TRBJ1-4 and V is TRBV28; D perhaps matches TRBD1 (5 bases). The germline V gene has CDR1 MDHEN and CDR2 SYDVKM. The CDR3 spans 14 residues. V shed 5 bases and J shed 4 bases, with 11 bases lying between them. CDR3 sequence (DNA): TGTGCCAGCAGTAAGGGCGGGGGTAATGAAAAACTGTTTTTT. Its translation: CASSKGGGNEKLFF.

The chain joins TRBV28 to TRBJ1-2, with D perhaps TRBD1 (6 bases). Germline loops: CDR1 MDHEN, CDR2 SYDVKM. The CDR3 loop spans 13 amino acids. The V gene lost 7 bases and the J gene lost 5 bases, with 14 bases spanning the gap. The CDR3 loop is CASTLGGGYGYTF. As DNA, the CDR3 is TGTGCCAGCACCCTAGGGGGTGGGTATGGCTACACCTTC.

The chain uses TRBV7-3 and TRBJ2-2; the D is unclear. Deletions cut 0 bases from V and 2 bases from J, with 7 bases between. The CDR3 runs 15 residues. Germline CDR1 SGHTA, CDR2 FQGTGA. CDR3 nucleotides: TGTGCCAGCAGCTTAACGGGCGTCAACACCGGGGAGCTGTTTTTT. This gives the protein CASSLTGVNTGELFF. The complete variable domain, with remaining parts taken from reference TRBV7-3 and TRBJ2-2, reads GAGVSQTPSNKVTEKGKYVELRCDPISGHTALYWYRQSLGQGPEFLIYFQGTGAADDSGLPNDRFFAVRPEGSVSTLKIQRTERGDSAVYLCASSLTGVNTGELFFGEGSRLTVL.

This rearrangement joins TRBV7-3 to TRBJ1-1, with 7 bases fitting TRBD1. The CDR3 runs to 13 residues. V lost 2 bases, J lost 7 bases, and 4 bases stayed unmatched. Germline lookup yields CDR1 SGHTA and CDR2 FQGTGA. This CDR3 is CASSLARDSEAFF. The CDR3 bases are TGTGCCAGCAGCTTAGCCCGGGACAGTGAAGCTTTCTTT.

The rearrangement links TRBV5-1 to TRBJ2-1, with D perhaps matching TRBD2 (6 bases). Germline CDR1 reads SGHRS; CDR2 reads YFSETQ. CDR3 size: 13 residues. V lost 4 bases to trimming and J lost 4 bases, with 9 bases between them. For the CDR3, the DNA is TGCGCCAGCAGCGGGGAGGTTTACAATGAGCAGTTCTTC. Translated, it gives CASSGEVYNEQFF.